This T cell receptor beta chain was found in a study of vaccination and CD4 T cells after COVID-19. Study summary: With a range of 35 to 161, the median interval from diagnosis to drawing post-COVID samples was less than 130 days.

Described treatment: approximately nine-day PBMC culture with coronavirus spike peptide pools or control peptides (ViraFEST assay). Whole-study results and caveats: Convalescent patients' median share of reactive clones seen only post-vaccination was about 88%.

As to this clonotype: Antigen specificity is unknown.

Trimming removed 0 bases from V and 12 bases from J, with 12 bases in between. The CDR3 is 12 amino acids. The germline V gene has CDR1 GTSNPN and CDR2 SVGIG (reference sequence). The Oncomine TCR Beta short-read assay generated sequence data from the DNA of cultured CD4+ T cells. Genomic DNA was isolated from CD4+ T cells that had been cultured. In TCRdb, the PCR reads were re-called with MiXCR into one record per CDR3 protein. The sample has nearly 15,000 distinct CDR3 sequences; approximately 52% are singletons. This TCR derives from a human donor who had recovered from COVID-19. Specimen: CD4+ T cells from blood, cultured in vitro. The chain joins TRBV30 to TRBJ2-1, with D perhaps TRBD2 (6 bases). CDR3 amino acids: CAWSVGGQGQFF. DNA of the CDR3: TGTGCCTGGAGTGTAGGAGGGCAGGGGCAGTTCTTC.